This T cell receptor beta chain originates from a study of neoadjuvant anti-PD-1 for oral cavity cancer. About the study: Patients without progression got a fourth dose around day 43. Regarding the study as a whole: TCR analyses covered only a few patients per response group.

Specified time point: after neoadjuvant nivolumab, at surgical resection. These newly diagnosed stage II-IVA oral cavity squamous cell carcinoma patients had no prior systemic or radiation treatment. Profiling relied on immunoSEQ multiplex PCR, and the TCRdb table lists in-frame clones only, not all of them. Among 4,500 to 6,500 clones listed, around 51% were seen once. CDR1 is SGHNT and CDR2 is YYREEE in the germline V gene (reference sequence). Trimming pared 1 base from V and 4 bases from J, leaving 11 bases between. This CDR3 has 14 amino acids. As regards this clone: Its antigen is undetermined.

Sequenced material: tumor tissue, taken after nivolumab (anti-PD-1) treatment. The TCR comes from a person aged 35-79 years with oral cavity squamous cell carcinoma. The chain recombines TRBV5-4 with TRBJ1-2; no firm D call. The CDR3 here is CASSLHSTTYGYTF. The DNA of the CDR3 is TGTGCCAGCAGCTTGCACAGCACAACCTATGGCTACACCTTC.